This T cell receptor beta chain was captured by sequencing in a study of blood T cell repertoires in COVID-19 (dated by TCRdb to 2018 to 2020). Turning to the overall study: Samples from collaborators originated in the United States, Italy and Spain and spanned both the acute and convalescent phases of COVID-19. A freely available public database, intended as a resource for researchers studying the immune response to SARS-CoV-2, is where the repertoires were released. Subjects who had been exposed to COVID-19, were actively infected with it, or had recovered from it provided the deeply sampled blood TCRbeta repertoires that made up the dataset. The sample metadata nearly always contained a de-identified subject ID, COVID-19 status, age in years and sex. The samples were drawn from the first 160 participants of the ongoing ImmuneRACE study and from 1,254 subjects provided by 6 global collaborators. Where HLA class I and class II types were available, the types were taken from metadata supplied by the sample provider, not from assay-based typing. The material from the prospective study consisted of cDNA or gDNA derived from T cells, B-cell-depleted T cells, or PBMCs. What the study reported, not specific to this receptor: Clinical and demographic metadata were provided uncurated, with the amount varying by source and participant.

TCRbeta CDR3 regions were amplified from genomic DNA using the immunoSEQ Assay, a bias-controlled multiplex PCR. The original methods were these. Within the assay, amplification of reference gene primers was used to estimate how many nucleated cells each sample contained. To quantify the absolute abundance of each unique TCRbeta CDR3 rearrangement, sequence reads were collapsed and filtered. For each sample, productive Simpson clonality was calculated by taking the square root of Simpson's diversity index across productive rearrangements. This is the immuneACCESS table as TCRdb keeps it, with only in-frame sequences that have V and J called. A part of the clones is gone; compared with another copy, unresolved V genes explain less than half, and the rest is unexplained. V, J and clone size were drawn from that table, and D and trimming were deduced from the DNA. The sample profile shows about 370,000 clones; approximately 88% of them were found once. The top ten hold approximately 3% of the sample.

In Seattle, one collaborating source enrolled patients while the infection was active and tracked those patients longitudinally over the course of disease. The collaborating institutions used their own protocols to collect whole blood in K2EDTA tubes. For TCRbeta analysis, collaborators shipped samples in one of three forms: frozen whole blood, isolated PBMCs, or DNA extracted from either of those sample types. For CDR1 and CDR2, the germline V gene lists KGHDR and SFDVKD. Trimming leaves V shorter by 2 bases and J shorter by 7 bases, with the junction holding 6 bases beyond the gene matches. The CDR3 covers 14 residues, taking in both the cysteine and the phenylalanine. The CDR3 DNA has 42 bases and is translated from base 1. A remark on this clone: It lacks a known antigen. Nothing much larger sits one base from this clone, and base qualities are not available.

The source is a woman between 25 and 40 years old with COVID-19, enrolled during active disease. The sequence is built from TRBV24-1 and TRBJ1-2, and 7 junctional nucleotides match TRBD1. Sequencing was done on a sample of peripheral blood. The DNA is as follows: TGTGCCACCAGTGATTCTGGACAGGCGGGTGGCTACACCTTC. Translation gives CATSDSGQAGGYTF.